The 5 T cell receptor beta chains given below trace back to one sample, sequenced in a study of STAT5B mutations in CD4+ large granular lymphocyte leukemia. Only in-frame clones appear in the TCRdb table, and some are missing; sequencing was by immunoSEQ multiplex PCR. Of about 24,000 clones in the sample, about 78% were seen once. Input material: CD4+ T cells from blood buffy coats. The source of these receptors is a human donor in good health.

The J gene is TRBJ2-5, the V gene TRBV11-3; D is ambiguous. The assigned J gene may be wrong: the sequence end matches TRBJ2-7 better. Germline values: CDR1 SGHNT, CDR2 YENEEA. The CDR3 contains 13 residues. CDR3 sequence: CASSLGSSYEQYF. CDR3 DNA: TGTGCCAGCAGCTTGGGCAGCTCCTACGAGCAGTACTTC.

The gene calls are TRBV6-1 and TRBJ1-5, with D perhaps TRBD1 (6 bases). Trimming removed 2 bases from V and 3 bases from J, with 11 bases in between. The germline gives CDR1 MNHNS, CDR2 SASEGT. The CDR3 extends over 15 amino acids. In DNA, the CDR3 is TGTGCCAGCAGTGAACACAGGGATATCAATCAGCCCCAGCATTTT. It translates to CASSEHRDINQPQHF.

CDR3: CASRQGRYSPLHF. DNA of the CDR3: TGCGCCAGCCGACAGGGGCGTTATTCACCCCTCCACTTT. The V call is TRBV5-1, the J call TRBJ1-6; TRBD1 agrees at 8 bases. CDR1 and CDR2 from the germline V gene are SGHRS and YFSETQ. The CDR3 covers 13 residues. Germline trimming cut 7 bases from V and 8 bases from J; bases unmatched to any gene: 5.

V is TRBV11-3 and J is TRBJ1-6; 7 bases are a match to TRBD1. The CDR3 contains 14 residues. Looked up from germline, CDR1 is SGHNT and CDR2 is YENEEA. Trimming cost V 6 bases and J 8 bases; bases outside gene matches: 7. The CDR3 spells CASRAGTVDSPLHF. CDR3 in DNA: TGTGCCAGCAGAGCCGGGACAGTAGATTCACCCCTCCACTTT. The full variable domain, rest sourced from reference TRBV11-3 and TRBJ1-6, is EAGVVQSPRYKIIEKKQPVAFWCNPISGHNTLYWYLQNLGQGPELLIRYENEEAVDDSQLPKDRFSAERLKGVDSTLKIQPAELGDSAVYLCASRAGTVDSPLHFGNGTRLTVT.

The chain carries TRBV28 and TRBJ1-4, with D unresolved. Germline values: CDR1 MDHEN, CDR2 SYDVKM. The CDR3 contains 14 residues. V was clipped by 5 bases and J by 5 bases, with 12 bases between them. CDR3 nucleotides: TGTGCCAGCAGTCCCCCACGCCTCAATGAAAAACTGTTTTTT. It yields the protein CASSPPRLNEKLFF.